These T cell receptor beta chains were read from a single sample in a study of cytomegalovirus exposure and HLA in healthy donors. The table came from immunoSEQ multiplex PCR; TCRdb's copy has only in-frame clones and leaves some out. The data contain about 140,000 clones, approximately 76% of them singletons. What was sequenced was PBMCs. The receptors were sampled from a middle-aged man in good health and CMV-seronegative. CDR3s include the opening cysteine and the closing phenylalanine or tryptophan. A D gene is named only where the DNA matches it firmly. The size field is filled for only some rows; it gives once, few, many or a size class.

TGCAGCGTTGAACGGGGGGGGACTGGAGGGGAGCTGTTTTTT,CSVERGGTGGELFF,few,TRBD2,TRBJ2-2,TRBV29-1
TGTGCCACCAGCAGAGATCTGTCGGGTGAGCAGTTCTTC,CATSRDLSGEQFF,NA,NA,TRBJ2-1,TRBV15
TGTGCCAGCAGTGGTAACAGGGGGCAGGTCAGAGAGACCCAGTACTTC,CASSGNRGQVRETQYF,NA,TRBD1,TRBJ2-5,TRBV25-1
TGCGCCAGCAGTGACAGTGGTAGCAATCAGCCCCAGCATTTT,CASSDSGSNQPQHF,NA,NA,TRBJ1-5,TRBV10-2
TGTGCCTCGAAGCAGGGGTTCTCCTACAATGAGCAGTTCTTC,CASKQGFSYNEQFF,NA,NA,TRBJ2-1,TRBV30
TGCGCCAGCAGCCAAGTATCGGTCGGTCCAGGGGCTTCCTACGAGCAGTACTTC,CASSQVSVGPGASYEQYF,NA,NA,TRBJ2-7,TRBV4-1
TGTGCCAGTATTGGGGGGGGACTAGCCGGCGAGCAGTTCTTC,CASIGGGLAGEQFF,NA,TRBD2,TRBJ2-1,TRBV19
TGTGCCAGCAGCACCGGAGGGGAGGGTGGAAACACCATATATTTT,CASSTGGEGGNTIYF,NA,NA,TRBJ1-3,TRBV11-2
TGCGCCAGCAGCTTGGCCGTCATTGGGACAGGGCTATCTGGGGCCAACGGCCTGACTTTC,CASSLAVIGTGLSGANGLTF,NA,TRBD1,TRBJ2-6,TRBV5-1
TGTGCCAGCCATGACAGGGGGCGTAATCAGCCCCAGCATTTT,CASHDRGRNQPQHF,NA,TRBD1,TRBJ1-5,TRBV28
TGTGCCAGCAGCCAGGCCACGCAGGGGACAAAAGAGACCCAGTACTTC,CASSQATQGTKETQYF,few,NA,TRBJ2-5,TRBV28
TGTGCCATCAGCGGGACAGGGAGGAATGGCTACACCTTC,CAISGTGRNGYTF,NA,TRBD1,TRBJ1-2,TRBV10-3
TGTGCCAGCAGTGATGGGGCGGGAGGGATCGAGCAGTACTTC,CASSDGAGGIEQYF,once,TRBD2,TRBJ2-7,TRBV6-1
TGTGCCAGTAGTCAGGGGATTACCTACGAGCAGTACTTC,CASSQGITYEQYF,NA,NA,TRBJ2-7,TRBV19
TGTGCCAGCAGTGGCATTGGGACAGGGGATAATTCACCCCTCCACTTT,CASSGIGTGDNSPLHF,few,TRBD1,TRBJ1-6,TRBV6-6
TGTGCCAGTAGTGTGCTAGCGGGGGGTGGGAATGAGCAGTTCTTC,CASSVLAGGGNEQFF,NA,TRBD2,TRBJ2-1,TRBV19
TGTGCCAGCAGCTTAGCGAGGGCACGACCCTACGAGCAGTACTTC,CASSLARARPYEQYF,NA,NA,TRBJ2-7,TRBV7-9
TGCAGCGCTGTTCAGGGGGTGGTTGGAAACACCATATATTTT,CSAVQGVVGNTIYF,NA,TRBD1,TRBJ1-3,TRBV29-1
TGTGCCAGCAGCCTTAGCGGGACGGGGAATGAGCAGTTCTTC,CASSLSGTGNEQFF,few,TRBD2,TRBJ2-1,TRBV6-4
TGCGCCAGCAGTTCGACACAGAACACCGGGGAGCTGTTTTTT,CASSSTQNTGELFF,NA,NA,TRBJ2-2,TRBV5-1
TGTGCCAGCAGCGCCGACAGGGGTAATCAGCCCCAGCATTTT,CASSADRGNQPQHF,NA,TRBD1,TRBJ1-5,TRBV5-8
TGCGCCAGCAGCTTAACAGGGGTTACCGCCTCTGGGGCCAACGGCCTGACTTTC,CASSLTGVTASGANGLTF,NA,TRBD1,TRBJ2-6,TRBV5-1
TGCAGCGTAGAGGGTGTCGGCCCGTCCTACGAGCAGTACTTC,CSVEGVGPSYEQYF,NA,NA,TRBJ2-7,TRBV29-1
TGTGCCAGCAGTTTATTTGCGGGGGCTGGGGAGACCCAGTACTTC,CASSLFAGAGETQYF,NA,NA,TRBJ2-5,TRBV28
TGCGCCAGCAGCCAAGGGTGGGGCTCAATGACAACTAATGAAAAACTGTTTTTT,CASSQGWGSMTTNEKLFF,NA,NA,TRBJ1-4,TRBV4-1
TGTGCCAGCAGTGCGACTGGACAGGGGGTCTCCTACGAGCAGTACTTC,CASSATGQGVSYEQYF,NA,TRBD1,TRBJ2-7,TRBV28
TGTGCCAGTAGTATAGGGGGGGAATACAATGAGCAGTTCTTC,CASSIGGEYNEQFF,once,NA,TRBJ2-1,TRBV19
TGTGCCAGCAGTCCCGGACAGCCAGAGACCCAGTACTTC,CASSPGQPETQYF,NA,NA,TRBJ2-5,TRBV27
TGTGCCAGCAGCCGCGGTTACGAGCAGTACTTC,CASSRGYEQYF,NA,NA,TRBJ2-7,TRBV6-5
TGTGCCAGCAGTTTGGGTCTGCGGGAGTACAATGAGCAGTTCTTC,CASSLGLREYNEQFF,NA,TRBD2,TRBJ2-1,TRBV28
TGTGCCAGCAGTTTTCCCGGGACAGGGGGCTCCTATGGCTACACCTTC,CASSFPGTGGSYGYTF,once,TRBD1,TRBJ1-2,TRBV28
TGTGCCAGCAGCTTCGAGCCGGGACAGGGGAACTCCTACGAGCAGTACTTC,CASSFEPGQGNSYEQYF,NA,TRBD1,TRBJ2-7,TRBV7-6
TGCGCCAGCACTCAGGACTCCCTATCGACGAATGAGCAGTTCTTC,CASTQDSLSTNEQFF,few,NA,TRBJ2-1,TRBV5-1
TGTGCCAGCAGTGAAGTTGACAGGGGGGATGAAAAACTGTTTTTT,CASSEVDRGDEKLFF,few,TRBD1,TRBJ1-4,TRBV6-1
TGTGCCACCAGCAGAGAGAGTGGCGGGATAGCTCGGGTGGGTGGCTCTGGGGCCAACGTCCTGACTTTC,CATSRESGGIARVGGSGANVLTF,NA,NA,TRBJ2-6,TRBV15
TGTTCCAGCAGCCCTCAAGGGCTAGCGGGAGAGCTATACGAGCAGTACTTC,CSSSPQGLAGELYEQYF,NA,TRBD2,TRBJ2-7,TRBV7-9
TGTGCCAGCTCACCACTATCAGAGGCTGCTTCCTACGAGCAGTACTTC,CASSPLSEAASYEQYF,NA,NA,TRBJ2-7,TRBV18
TGTGCCAGTAGTATCTTGAGACAGGGGTTCTACGAGCAGTACTTC,CASSILRQGFYEQYF,few,TRBD1,TRBJ2-7,TRBV19
TGCGCCAGCAGCCCGGACAGCTCCTACGAGCAGTACTTC,CASSPDSSYEQYF,few,NA,TRBJ2-7,TRBV4-1
TGCAGCGTGACACAGGGGACAAATAACTATGGCTACACCTTC,CSVTQGTNNYGYTF,once,TRBD1,TRBJ1-2,TRBV29-1
TGTGCCAGCAGCGTAGCTGGTAGCGGGGGGCTTGGAGCGCAGTATTTT,CASSVAGSGGLGAQYF,NA,TRBD2,TRBJ2-3,TRBV9
TGTGCCAGCAGTTTAACGGGATCGCAAGAGACCCAGTACTTC,CASSLTGSQETQYF,NA,NA,TRBJ2-5,TRBV27
TGCGCCAGCAGCTCGACTAGCCCCCAAGTCAATGAGCAGTTCTTC,CASSSTSPQVNEQFF,NA,TRBD2,TRBJ2-1,TRBV5-1
TGTGCCAGCAGAGAGGACTCCAATAATGAAAAACTGTTTTTT,CASREDSNNEKLFF,NA,NA,TRBJ1-4,TRBV5-4
TGTGCCAGCAGCCCCGTGGGGACAGGGGATGGCTACACCTTC,CASSPVGTGDGYTF,NA,TRBD1,TRBJ1-2,TRBV7-3
TGTGCCAGCAGTCTGGACAGGGGAAATGAGCAGTTCTTC,CASSLDRGNEQFF,once,TRBD1,TRBJ2-1,TRBV6-4
TGTGCCAGCAGGTTAAACAGGGAAAACACTGAAGCTTTCTTT,CASRLNRENTEAFF,NA,NA,TRBJ1-1,TRBV6-1
TGTGCCAGCAGCCCGGGGAGGGGCAATGAGCAGTTCTTC,CASSPGRGNEQFF,few,TRBD2,TRBJ2-1,TRBV7-6
TGTGCCAGCAGTTACTTGGGACAGGGGTCTGCCAATGAGCAGTTCTTC,CASSYLGQGSANEQFF,NA,TRBD1,TRBJ2-1,TRBV6-5
TGTTCCAGTATCGGGACAGGACGCTTTCGAGGCTACACCTTC,CSSIGTGRFRGYTF,NA,TRBD1,TRBJ1-2,TRBV7-9
TGTGCCAGCAGCTCATATGAGAGTACCGGGGAGCTGTTTTTT,CASSSYESTGELFF,NA,NA,TRBJ2-2,TRBV9